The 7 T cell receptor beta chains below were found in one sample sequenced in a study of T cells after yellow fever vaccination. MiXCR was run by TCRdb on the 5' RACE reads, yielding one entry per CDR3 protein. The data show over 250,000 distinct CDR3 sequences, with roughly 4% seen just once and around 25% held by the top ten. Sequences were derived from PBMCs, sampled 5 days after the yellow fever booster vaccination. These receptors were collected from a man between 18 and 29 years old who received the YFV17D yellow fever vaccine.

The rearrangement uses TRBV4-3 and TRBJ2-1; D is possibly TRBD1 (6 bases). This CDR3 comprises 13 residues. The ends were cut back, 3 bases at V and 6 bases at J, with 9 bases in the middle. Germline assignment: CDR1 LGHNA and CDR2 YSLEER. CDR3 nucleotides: TGCGCCAGCAGCCATACGGACAGCAATGAGCAGTTCTTC. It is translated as CASSHTDSNEQFF.

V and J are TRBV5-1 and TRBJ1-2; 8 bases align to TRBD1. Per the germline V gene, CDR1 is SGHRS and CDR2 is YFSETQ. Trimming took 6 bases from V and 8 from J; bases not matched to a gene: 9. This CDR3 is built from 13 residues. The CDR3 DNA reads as TGCGCCAGCATCCCATCCGGACAGGGCGGCTACACCTTC. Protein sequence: CASIPSGQGGYTF.

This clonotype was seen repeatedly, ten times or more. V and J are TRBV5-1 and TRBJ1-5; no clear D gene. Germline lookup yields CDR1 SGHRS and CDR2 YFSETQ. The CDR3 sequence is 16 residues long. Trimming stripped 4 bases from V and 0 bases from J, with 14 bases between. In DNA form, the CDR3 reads TGCGCCAGCAGCCCGCTGGGCCTAGGTAGCAATCAGCCCCAGCATTTT. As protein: CASSPLGLGSNQPQHF. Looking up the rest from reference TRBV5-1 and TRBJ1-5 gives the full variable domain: KAGVTQTPRYLIKTRGQQVTLSCSPISGHRSVSWYQQTPGQGLQFLFEYFSETQRNKGNFPGRFSGRQFSNSRSEMNVSTLELGDSALYLCASSPLGLGSNQPQHFGDGTRLSIL.

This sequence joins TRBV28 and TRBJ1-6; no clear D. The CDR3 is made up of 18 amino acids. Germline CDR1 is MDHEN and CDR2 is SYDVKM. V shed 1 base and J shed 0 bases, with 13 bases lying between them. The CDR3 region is CASSLSGLGSSYNSPLHF. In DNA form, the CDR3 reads TGTGCCAGCAGTTTATCGGGTCTGGGGAGCTCCTATAATTCACCCCTCCACTTT.

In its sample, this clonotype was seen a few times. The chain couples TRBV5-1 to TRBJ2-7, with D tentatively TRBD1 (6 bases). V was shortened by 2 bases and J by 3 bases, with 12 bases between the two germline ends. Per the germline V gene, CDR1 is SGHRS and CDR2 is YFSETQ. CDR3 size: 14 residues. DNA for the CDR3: TGCGCCAGCAGCTTACAGGGTTCTTTCTACGAGCAGTACGTC. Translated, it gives CASSLQGSFYEQYV.

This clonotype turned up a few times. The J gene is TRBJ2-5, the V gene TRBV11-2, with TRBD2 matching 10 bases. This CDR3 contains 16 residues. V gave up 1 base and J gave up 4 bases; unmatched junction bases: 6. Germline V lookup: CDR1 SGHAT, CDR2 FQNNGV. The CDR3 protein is CASSLGTSGDGETQYF. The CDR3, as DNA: TGTGCCAGCAGCTTAGGAACTAGCGGGGATGGAGAGACCCAGTACTTC.

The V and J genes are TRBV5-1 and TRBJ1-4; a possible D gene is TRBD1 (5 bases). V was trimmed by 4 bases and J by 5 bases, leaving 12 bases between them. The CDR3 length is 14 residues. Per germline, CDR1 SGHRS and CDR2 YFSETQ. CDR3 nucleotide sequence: TGCGCCAGCAGCAGGGCCCAGGGAAATGAAAAACTGTTTTTT. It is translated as CASSRAQGNEKLFF.